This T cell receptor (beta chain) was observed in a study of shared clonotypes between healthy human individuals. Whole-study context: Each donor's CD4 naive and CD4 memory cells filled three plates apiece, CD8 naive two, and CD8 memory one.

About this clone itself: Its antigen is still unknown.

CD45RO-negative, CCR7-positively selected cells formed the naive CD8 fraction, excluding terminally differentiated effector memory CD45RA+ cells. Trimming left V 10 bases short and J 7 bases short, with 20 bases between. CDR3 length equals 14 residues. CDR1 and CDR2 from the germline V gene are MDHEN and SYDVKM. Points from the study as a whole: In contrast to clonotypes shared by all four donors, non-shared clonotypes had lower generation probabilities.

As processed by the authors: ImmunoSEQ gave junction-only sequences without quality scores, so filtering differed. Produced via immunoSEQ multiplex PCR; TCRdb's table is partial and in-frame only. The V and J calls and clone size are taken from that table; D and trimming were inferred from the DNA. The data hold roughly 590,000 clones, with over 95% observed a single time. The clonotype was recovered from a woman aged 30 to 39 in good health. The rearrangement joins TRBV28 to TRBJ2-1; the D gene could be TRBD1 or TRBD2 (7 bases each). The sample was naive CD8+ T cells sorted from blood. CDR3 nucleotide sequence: TGTGCCATCCACCGACAGGGCGGGGGTAATGAGCAGTTCTTC. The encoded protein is CAIHRQGGGNEQFF.